The 2 T cell receptor beta chains presented below share a single source sample, sequenced in a study of T cells after yellow fever vaccination. TCRdb processed the 5' RACE reads anew with MiXCR; each CDR3 protein has one entry. The sample yields fewer than 500,000 distinct CDR3 sequences, about 17% seen once. Material: PBMCs, obtained before the yellow fever booster vaccination. All receptors derive from a man between 18 and 29 years old who received the YFV17D yellow fever vaccine.

This clonotype has only a few counts. This chain connects TRBV4-3 to TRBJ1-2; 8 bases fit TRBD1. Germline V CDR1 and CDR2: LGHNA, YSLEER. The CDR3 is made up of 17 amino acids. Trimming took 1 base from V and 8 from J; bases not matched to a gene: 15. The CDR3 protein is CASSQGGYRGGGQGYTF. The CDR3 region has the DNA TGCGCCAGCAGCCAAGGGGGATACAGGGGGGGAGGACAAGGCTACACCTTC.

This clonotype was found a few times. The CDR3 coding sequence is TGTGCCAGCAGTTACGGCGACAGGGGATATGGCTACACCTTC. As protein: CASSYGDRGYGYTF. The chain couples TRBV6-5 to TRBJ1-2, with TRBD1 matching 8 bases. Germline V gene sequence: CDR1 MNHEY, CDR2 SVGAGI. The V and J ends lost 2 bases and 5 bases, in that order; junction bases with no gene match: 4. CDR3 length: 14 residues.